This T cell receptor beta chain was recorded in a study of identical twins. Regarding the study as a whole: Zero-insertion analyses could be partly confounded by invariant MAIT and iNKT cells.

For this clonotype: As yet, its antigen is unknown.

Germline V gene data show CDR1 as SGHTA and CDR2 as FQGNSA. The V gene lost 5 bases and the J gene lost 0 bases, with 11 bases spanning the gap. The CDR3 length is 14 residues. Template switching (which added a universal primer site) was used, and cDNA carried unique molecular identifiers. TCRdb reprocessed the 5' RACE reads with MiXCR, giving one entry per CDR3 protein. The data contain around 220,000 distinct CDR3 sequences, over 12% of them seen just once; the ten biggest clones take up under 9.5%. The source of this sequence is a woman aged 18-29 years in good health. The material sequenced was memory (CD45RO+) T cells sorted from blood. This chain joins TRBV7-2 and TRBJ2-7; no clear D. CDR3 amino acids: CASSEDGISYEQYF. CDR3 sequence (DNA): TGTGCCAGCAGCGAAGACGGAATCTCCTACGAGCAGTACTTC.